This entry features one TCR beta chain sequence. Its antigen is not known. CDR3 length: 15 amino acids. Deletions cut 1 base from V and 4 bases from J, with 13 bases between. In germline, CDR1 is SGHVS, CDR2 FQNEAQ. These data originate in a study of CD8 T cells in ankylosing spondylitis. Study-level points and caveats: Matched ankylosing spondylitis synovial fluid reportedly showed significant enrichment of disease-linked clones. There was a TCR beta motif, made of several highly homologous variants, that appeared characteristic of ankylosing spondylitis blood. Researchers report that disease-linked clones proved CD8+ and relatively rare in peripheral blood.

Using quantitative 5'-RACE with molecular barcodes, the authors made TCR beta libraries. In TCRdb, the 5' RACE reads were re-called with MiXCR into one record per CDR3 protein. The table lists about 360,000 distinct CDR3 sequences, 20% to 25% of them singletons, with around 13% in the top ten. Sequenced input: blood, either unsorted or a sorted T cell fraction (not recorded which). The source of this sequence is a male donor with ankylosing spondylitis or in good health (not recorded which). The chain has TRBV7-8 and TRBJ2-5; tentatively, D is TRBD2 (7 bases). This CDR3 is CASSLEGGHPETQYF. In DNA, the CDR3 is TGTGCCAGCAGCTTAGAGGGGGGGCACCCAGAGACCCAGTACTTC.